Reported below is one T cell receptor beta chain. Its antigen is still unknown. These data come from a study of T cells in Graves' hyperthyroidism and ophthalmopathy. Broader study findings: The model made its ophthalmopathy prediction, and onset followed a median 6.5 months later. In simple terms, a model built on 13 V-J features told ophthalmopathy apart from stable hyperthyroidism.

RNA transcripts gave rise to amplified TCR beta CDR3 regions. Carried out on the TCR CDR3, a first-round RT-PCR used the HTBI primer set. TCRdb re-called the multiplex PCR reads through MiXCR, storing one row per CDR3 protein. Of some 370,000 distinct CDR3 sequences detected, about 14% appear once; the ten largest clones hold around 30%. The CDR3 spans 15 residues. Germline V gives CDR1 SGHTA, CDR2 FQGNSA. V was pared by 1 base and J by 7 bases, with 14 bases between. Uncontrolled infection, other autoimmune disease, pregnancy and lactation each barred patients from inclusion. Each diagnosis drew on symptoms, thyroxine, TRAb, thyroid ultrasound and orbital computed tomography findings.

This receptor was taken from a man between 45 and 60 years old with Graves' ophthalmopathy. V gene TRBV7-2 combines with J gene TRBJ1-5; possibly TRBD1 for D (5 bases). The sequencing input was blood. The CDR3 here is CASSLVGGGGQPQHF. The CDR3 DNA reads TGTGCCAGCAGCTTAGTCGGGGGTGGAGGGCAGCCCCAGCATTTT.